The clone carrying this T cell receptor (beta chain) was seen only a few times. Sequencing was performed with immunoSEQ multiplex PCR; in TCRdb, only in-frame clones are kept and a portion is missing. The sample has 1,200 or so clones; about 22% are singletons. This sample stems from a study of T cells in localized non-small cell lung cancer. Samples of adjacent lung (free of atypia) were collected at least 2 cm from the tumor margin. Germline trimming cut 6 bases from V and 5 bases from J; bases unmatched to any gene: 12. This CDR3 region has 15 residues. Germline lookup yields CDR1 MNHGY and CDR2 SAAAGT.

The sample consisted of normal lung tissue next to the tumor, taken before any cancer treatment. The source of this sequence is a woman aged 40-69 years with stage II lung adenocarcinoma. The V gene is TRBV6-8, the J gene TRBJ1-2; TRBD1 matches at 7 bases. The CDR3 here is CASRALEPTGYGYTF. DNA of the CDR3: TGTGCCAGCAGAGCCCTCGAACCGACAGGGTATGGCTACACCTTC.